A single sample is the source of the 4 T cell receptor beta chains below, sequenced in a study of blood T cell repertoires in COVID-19. TCRdb's table, derived via immunoSEQ multiplex PCR, lists solely in-frame clones and lacks some. The table records 50,000 to 65,000 clones, over 70% of them present only once. The sequenced sample was peripheral blood. The receptors here all came from a human donor in a cohort sampled during active COVID-19.

The rearrangement joins TRBV29-1 to TRBJ1-1; possibly TRBD1 for D (6 bases). V gave up 4 bases and J gave up 5 bases, with 23 bases separating them. CDR1 and CDR2 from the germline V gene are SQVTM and ANQGSEA. The CDR3 runs to 16 residues. The DNA for the CDR3 is TGCAGCGTTGTACAGGGTTTAGGTTCCCGGGGAACTGAAGCTTTCTTT. As protein: CSVVQGLGSRGTEAFF.

This chain links TRBV19 with TRBJ2-2; possible D gene TRBD1, 6 bases. The CDR3 is made up of 14 amino acids. The germline gives CDR1 LNHDA, CDR2 SQIVND (reference sequence). V dropped 0 bases and J dropped 6 bases, with 8 bases sitting between them. CDR3 in DNA: TGTGCCAGTAGTATAGAAACAGGGCCCGGGGAGCTGTTTTTT. This codes for CASSIETGPGELFF.

The genes are TRBV7-9 and TRBJ1-2; 8 nucleotides agree with TRBD1. The CDR3 is 15 residues long. Trimming took 2 bases from V and 7 from J; bases not matched to a gene: 9. The germline V gene has CDR1 SEHNR and CDR2 FQNEAQ (reference sequence). CDR3 region: CASSLKTGGTSGYTF. For the CDR3, the DNA is TGTGCCAGCAGCTTAAAAACAGGGGGAACTTCTGGCTACACCTTC.

The rearrangement uses TRBV28 and TRBJ1-2; TRBD1 matches at 11 bases. This CDR3 region has 16 residues. Germline V gene sequence: CDR1 MDHEN, CDR2 SYDVKM. The V gene end was trimmed by 6 bases and the J gene end by 7 bases; junction bases not matched to a gene: 13. The CDR3 protein is CASRSPGDRGKGGYTF. CDR3 nucleotides: TGTGCCAGCAGGTCCCCGGGGGACAGGGGGAAGGGTGGCTACACCTTC.